The source of this T cell receptor beta chain is a study of blood T cell repertoires in COVID-19. Looking at the study overall: In each case, the material was cDNA or gDNA derived from T cells, B-cell-depleted T cells, or PBMCs.

CDR3 length: 14 residues. V dropped 1 base and J dropped 9 bases, with 13 bases sitting between them. Germline V CDR1 and CDR2: SEHNR, FQNEAQ (reference sequence). Assay: immunoSEQ multiplex PCR; the TCRdb copy retains only in-frame clones and omits some. The sample includes 540,000 or so clones, about 89% of them seen just once. Sequencing input: peripheral blood. This receptor was identified in a woman in her fifties or sixties with COVID-19, enrolled during active disease. The V call is TRBV7-9, the J call TRBJ1-3; the D gene is possibly TRBD1 (5 bases). In nucleotides, the CDR3 is TGTGCCAGCAGCTTAGGGGTGGAAGGGGTCACCATATATTTT. This gives the protein CASSLGVEGVTIYF.